These 15 T cell receptor beta chains originate from one sample sequenced in a study of CD8 T cells in ankylosing spondylitis. General study findings and limits: Apparently characteristic of ankylosing spondylitis blood was a TCR beta motif (eight highly homologous variants).

Antigen specificity for these receptors is unknown. TCRdb called the 5' RACE reads again in MiXCR, with one record for every CDR3 protein. The sample comprises some 800,000 distinct CDR3 sequences, about 12% of which are singletons, and 0.51% rests with the top ten. The sample comprised blood, either unsorted or a sorted T cell fraction (not recorded which). The origin of the receptors is a male donor with ankylosing spondylitis.

This clonotype was detected a few times. The chain uses TRBV4-2 and TRBJ2-1, with 7 nucleotides matching TRBD1. The CDR3 contains 16 residues. Unmatched junction bases numbered 6, after V lost 4 bases and J lost 0 bases. Germline V CDR1 and CDR2: LGHNA, YNFKEQ. CDR3 nucleotide sequence: TGTGCCAGCAGCCGAGAAGGGACAGCCTCCTACAATGAGCAGTTCTTC. This gives the protein CASSREGTASYNEQFF.

This clonotype was picked up a small number of times. The genes are TRBV20-1 and TRBJ1-5; D is unresolved. Per the germline V gene, CDR1 is DFQATT and CDR2 is SNEGSKA (reference sequence). The CDR3 totals 14 residues. Between the trimmed V and J ends, which lost 5 bases and 3 bases, there was a span of 14 bases. The CDR3 nucleotides read TGCAGTGCTCTCCGAGGGCAGTCCAATCAGCCCCAGCATTTT. Protein product: CSALRGQSNQPQHF.

This clonotype was seen more than once but under ten times. This sequence joins TRBV28 and TRBJ2-1; TRBD2 is a possible D gene (5 bases). CDR3 length: 14 residues. Per the germline V gene, CDR1 is MDHEN and CDR2 is SYDVKM. Trimming took off 6 bases at V and 1 base at J, with 10 bases between the two ends. The CDR3 DNA is TGTGCCAGCAGCTCAACGGGGTCCTACAATGAGCAGTTCTTC. Protein: CASSSTGSYNEQFF.

The chain has TRBV6-5 and TRBJ2-7, with 10 bases that match TRBD2. The CDR3 is 16 residues long. The J segment lost 5 bases and the V segment lost 0 bases, leaving 7 bases of the junction unmatched. The germline V gene encodes CDR1 MNHEY and CDR2 SVGAGI. CDR3 coding DNA: TGTGCCAGCAGTTACTCCTGGCTAGCGGGGGCCAACGAGCAGTACTTC. This translates into CASSYSWLAGANEQYF.

V and J are TRBV11-2 and TRBJ1-1; TRBD1 is a possible D gene (5 bases). The germline V gene encodes CDR1 SGHAT and CDR2 FQNNGV. The CDR3 covers 13 residues. Trimming stripped 5 bases from V and 3 bases from J, with 10 bases between. CDR3 in amino acids: CASSRGRYTEAFF. The CDR3 DNA reads as TGTGCCAGCAGCAGGGGTCGGTACACTGAAGCTTTCTTT. The full variable domain, in which reference TRBV11-2 and TRBJ1-1 provide the parts outside the CDR3, is EAGVAQSPRYKIIEKRQSVAFWCNPISGHATLYWYQQILGQGPKLLIQFQNNGVVDDSQLPKDRFSAERLKGVDSTLKIQPAKLEDSAVYLCASSRGRYTEAFFGQGTRLTVV.

The genes are TRBV18 and TRBJ2-5; a possible D gene is TRBD1 (5 bases). Trimming cost V 0 bases and J 1 base, with 9 bases left between them. The CDR3 is made up of 15 amino acids. Germline values: CDR1 KGHSH, CDR2 LQKENI. The CDR3 region is CASSPPTGFQETQYF. In nucleotides, the CDR3 is TGTGCCAGCTCACCACCCACAGGCTTCCAAGAGACCCAGTACTTC.

This clonotype came up a few times. The chain joins TRBV6-5 to TRBJ1-6, with D possibly being TRBD1 (5 bases). The CDR3 loop spans 16 amino acids. The germline V and J ends were trimmed by 4 bases and 4 bases, with 14 bases remaining between them. From germline, CDR1 is MNHEY and CDR2 SVGAGI. CDR3 in amino acids: CASSSPTGGYNSPLHF. The DNA for the CDR3 is TGTGCCAGCAGTTCCCCGACGGGGGGGTATAATTCACCCCTCCACTTT.

This clonotype appeared a few times. The rearrangement links TRBV20-1 to TRBJ1-1; tentative D call: TRBD1 (6 bases). V dropped 0 bases and J dropped 4 bases, with 12 bases sitting between them. Per germline, CDR1 DFQATT and CDR2 SNEGSKA (reference sequence). This CDR3 comprises 14 residues. The CDR3 spells CSARDIRGATEAFF. CDR3 DNA sequence: TGCAGTGCTAGAGATATACGGGGGGCCACTGAAGCTTTCTTT.

In its sample, this clonotype was seen a few times. The V gene is TRBV10-3, the J gene TRBJ1-1; D gene ambiguous. The germline V gene has CDR1 ENHRY and CDR2 SYGVKD. V gave up 2 bases and J gave up 4 bases, with 14 bases separating them. This CDR3 is 15 amino acids long. The CDR3 DNA follows: TGTGCCATCAGTGAGGTATCGGGGTCGACCACTGAAGCTTTCTTT. Protein: CAISEVSGSTTEAFF.

This clonotype appeared many times. The genes are TRBV6-1 and TRBJ2-2; D remains ambiguous. Trimming removed 5 bases at V and 4 bases at J, with 8 bases between. Germline values: CDR1 MNHNS, CDR2 SASEGT. The CDR3 is made up of 13 amino acids. The CDR3 nucleotides are TGTGCCAGCAGTCCGCAAAGCACCGGGGAGCTGTTTTTT. It specifies CASSPQSTGELFF.

A few counts support this clonotype. V usage is TRBV29-1 and J usage is TRBJ2-3, with 7 positions matching TRBD1. Losses at the gene ends were 4 bases for V and 1 base for J; bases not matched to a gene: 2. Per the germline V gene, CDR1 is SQVTM and CDR2 is ANQGSEA. The CDR3 sequence is 13 residues long. This chain's CDR3 is CSVVGTGTDTQYF. The CDR3 nucleotides read TGCAGCGTTGTGGGGACAGGCACAGATACGCAGTATTTT.

The table lists this clonotype with a few counts. The chain combines TRBV10-3 with TRBJ2-2; TRBD1 aligns across 10 bases. The CDR3 is 16 residues long. Germline lookup yields CDR1 ENHRY and CDR2 SYGVKD. Trimming removed 8 bases from V and 8 bases from J; junction bases left unmatched: 14. The CDR3 loop reads CAISKSTGGRSGELFF. CDR3 DNA: TGTGCCATCTCGAAGTCGACAGGGGGCAGGTCAGGGGAGCTGTTTTTT.

V usage is TRBV12-3 or TRBV12-4 and J usage is TRBJ2-5; D tentatively reads TRBD1 or TRBD2 (5 bases each). This CDR3 contains 16 residues. Trimming left V 0 bases short and J 1 base short, with 12 bases between. The DNA of the CDR3 is TGTGCCAGCAGTTTAGCGCGAGGGACCCCCCAAGAGACCCAGTACTTC. Translating it yields CASSLARGTPQETQYF.

The chain links TRBV4-2 to TRBJ1-2; no definite D call. The CDR3 has 14 amino acids. Trimming left V 0 bases short and J 4 bases short, with 9 bases between. Germline-derived CDR1 and CDR2 are LGHNA and YNFKEQ. The CDR3 bases are TGTGCCAGCAGCCAAGAGGAAGGGCGCTATGGCTACACCTTC. As protein: CASSQEEGRYGYTF.

The rearrangement links TRBV6-5 to TRBJ1-2; no clear D. There are 17 residues in the CDR3. CDR1 and CDR2 from the germline V gene are MNHEY and SVGAGI. Trimming cost V 0 bases and J 8 bases, with 22 bases left between them. Here the CDR3 reads CASSYSLSPGLRKGYTF. The DNA of the CDR3 is TGTGCCAGCAGTTACTCGCTCAGCCCCGGACTCAGAAAAGGCTACACCTTC.